What follows describes a single T cell receptor (beta chain). Trimming cost V 2 bases and J 5 bases; bases outside gene matches: 5. Per germline, CDR1 SGDLS and CDR2 YYNGEE. The CDR3 totals 15 residues. Original methodology: Amplifying reference gene primers gave estimates of nucleated cell counts. Sequencing was performed with immunoSEQ multiplex PCR; in TCRdb, only in-frame clones are kept and a portion is missing. D and trimming come from the DNA, and the V and J calls and clone size come from that table. The table lists 87,000 or so clones, approximately 86% of them singletons. This sample was taken from a study of blood T cell repertoires in COVID-19. Study background: Specimens from acute and convalescent COVID-19 originated in the United States, Italy and Spain. Nucleic acid was either cDNA or gDNA, and it came from T cells, B-cell-depleted T cells, or PBMCs.

The V gene is TRBV9, the J gene TRBJ2-3, with 10 bases aligning to TRBD2. The receptor was isolated from a man aged 35-49 years with acute or convalescent COVID-19. The sequenced sample was peripheral blood. In DNA, the CDR3 is TGTGCCAGCAGCGTTCGGCCTAGCGGGGGAGATACGCAGTATTTT. Amino acid sequence: CASSVRPSGGDTQYF.